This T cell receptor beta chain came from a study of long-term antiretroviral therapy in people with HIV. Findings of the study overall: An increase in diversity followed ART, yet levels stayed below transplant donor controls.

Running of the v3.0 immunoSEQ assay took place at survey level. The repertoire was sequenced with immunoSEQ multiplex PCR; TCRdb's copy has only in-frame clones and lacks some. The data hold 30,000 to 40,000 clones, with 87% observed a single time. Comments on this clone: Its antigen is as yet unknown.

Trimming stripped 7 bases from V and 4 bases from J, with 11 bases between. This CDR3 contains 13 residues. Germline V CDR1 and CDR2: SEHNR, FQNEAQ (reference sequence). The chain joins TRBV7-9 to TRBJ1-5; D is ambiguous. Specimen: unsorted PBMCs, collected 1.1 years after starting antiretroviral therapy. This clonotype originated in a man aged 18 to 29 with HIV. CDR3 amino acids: CASNNRPNQPQHF. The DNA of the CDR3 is TGTGCCAGCAATAACAGACCTAATCAGCCCCAGCATTTT. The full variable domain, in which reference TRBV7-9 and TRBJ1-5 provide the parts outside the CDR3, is DTGVSQNPRHKITKRGQNVTFRCDPISEHNRLYWYRQTLGQGPEFLTYFQNEAQLEKSRLLSDRFSAERPKGSFSTLEIQRTEQGDSAMYLCASNNRPNQPQHFGDGTRLSIL.